One T cell receptor beta chain is described in this entry. The antigen this receptor binds is unknown. Per-nucleotide qualities are absent, and no much larger clonotype sits a single base away. Collaborating institutions collected whole blood in K2EDTA tubes following their own protocols. For TCRbeta analysis, collaborator samples were shipped as frozen whole blood, as isolated PBMCs, or as DNA extracted from either sample type. The sample is drawn from a study of blood T cell repertoires in COVID-19 (TCRdb year 2020). The study in broad terms: Samples from collaborators originated in the United States, Italy and Spain and spanned both the acute and convalescent phases of COVID-19. The samples were drawn from the first 160 participants of the ongoing ImmuneRACE study and from 1,254 subjects provided by 6 global collaborators. Subjects who had been exposed to COVID-19, were actively infected with it, or had recovered from it provided the deeply sampled blood TCRbeta repertoires that made up the dataset. The material from the prospective study consisted of cDNA or gDNA derived from T cells, B-cell-depleted T cells, or PBMCs. Sample metadata almost always included a de-identified subject ID, COVID-19 status, age in years and sex. The repertoires were released in a freely available public database intended as a resource for research on the immune response to SARS-CoV-2. HLA class I and class II types, where available, came from metadata supplied by the sample provider rather than from assay-based typing. Results and caveats for the whole study, not just this receptor: The quantity of clinical and demographic metadata differed by source and by participant and was supplied without curation.

The immunoSEQ Assay, a bias-controlled multiplex PCR, was used to amplify TCRbeta CDR3 regions from genomic DNA. Processing in the source paper ran as follows. The number of nucleated cells in each sample was estimated by amplification of reference gene primers within the assay. To quantify the absolute abundance of each unique TCRbeta CDR3 rearrangement, sequence reads were collapsed and filtered. For each sample, productive Simpson clonality was calculated as the square root of Simpson's diversity index across productive rearrangements. TCRdb's version of the immuneACCESS table is confined to in-frame rearrangements and falls short of the full clone set. An unresolved V gene accounts for under half of the shortfall where checked; the remainder is of unknown origin. V and J calls and clone size are copied from that table; D and trimming were computed from the DNA. The sample table holds roughly 130,000 clones, of which approximately 80% were seen once. The leading ten clones occupy around 4.5% of the sample.

There are 13 amino acids in the CDR3, from cysteine to phenylalanine inclusive. Only the CDR3 DNA stays, 39 bases, in frame from base 1. CDR1 SQVTM and CDR2 ANQGSEA were looked up in the germline V gene. V gives up 1 base and J gives up 4 bases, and the segment between their germline ends measures 10 bases. The sequence was collected from a woman aged 70-85 years with acute or convalescent COVID-19. Input material: peripheral blood. The chain was built from TRBV29-1 and TRBJ2-5, with no D gene named confidently. The CDR3 protein: CSVEVMPGETQYF. The bases read TGCAGCGTTGAAGTGATGCCGGGAGAGACCCAGTACTTC.